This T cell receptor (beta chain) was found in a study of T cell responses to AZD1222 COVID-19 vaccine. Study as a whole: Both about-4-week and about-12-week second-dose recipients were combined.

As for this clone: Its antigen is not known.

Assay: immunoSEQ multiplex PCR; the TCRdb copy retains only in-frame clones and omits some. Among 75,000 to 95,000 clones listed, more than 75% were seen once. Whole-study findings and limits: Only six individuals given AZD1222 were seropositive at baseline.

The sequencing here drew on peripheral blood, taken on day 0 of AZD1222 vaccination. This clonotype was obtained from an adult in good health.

The CDR3 DNA is TGTGCCAGCAGCTTGGTACCTGGCACTGAAGCTTTCTTT. It is translated as CASSLVPGTEAFF. The chain uses TRBV11-3 and TRBJ1-1; D ambiguous. Trimming stripped 3 bases from V and 4 bases from J, with 9 bases between. The CDR3 is 13 amino acids. Germline CDR1 SGHNT, CDR2 YENEEA.